Listed here are 20 T cell receptor beta chains from one sample, sequenced in a study of PD-1 and CTLA-4 blockade in melanoma. TCRdb keeps only in-frame clones here, not all; method: immunoSEQ multiplex PCR. The repertoire holds some 15,000 clones, with 60% to 75% as singletons. Sequenced here: CD8+ T cells from peripheral blood, sampled before anti-PD-1 treatment. These receptors all come from a human donor with melanoma.

V gene TRBV5-1 combines with J gene TRBJ2-3; D perhaps matches TRBD2 (6 bases). The germline CDR1 and CDR2 sequences are SGHRS and YFSETQ. The CDR3 consists of 16 residues. The V gene lost 2 bases and the J gene lost 0 bases, with 13 bases spanning the gap. CDR3 amino acids: CASSFWDGGSTDTQYF. In nucleotides, the CDR3 is TGCGCCAGCAGCTTCTGGGACGGAGGGAGCACAGATACGCAGTATTTT.

The table lists this clone with a count of one. The rearrangement uses TRBV5-6 and TRBJ2-3; D uncertain. The CDR3 is made up of 12 amino acids. The germline V and J ends were trimmed by 4 bases and 0 bases, with 3 bases remaining between them. The V gene's germline CDR1 is SGHDT and CDR2 YYEEEE. The CDR3 region is CASSTSTDTQYF. The CDR3 DNA follows: TGTGCCAGCAGCACTAGCACAGATACGCAGTATTTT.

The genes are TRBV7-9 and TRBJ1-2, with 8 bases fitting TRBD1. Germline-derived CDR1 and CDR2 are SEHNR and FQNEAQ (reference sequence). V trimming: 4 bases; J trimming: 2 bases; junction bases outside the gene matches: 0. The CDR3 loop spans 13 amino acids. The CDR3 bases are TGTGCCAGCAGCTCAGGGGGCAACTATGGCTACACCTTC. This translates into CASSSGGNYGYTF.

CDR3 DNA sequence: TGTGCCAGCAGTGAGTCAGGAATAGTTTTTGATTCACCCCTCCACTTT. Amino acids: CASSESGIVFDSPLHF. The chain is built from TRBV2 and TRBJ1-6; D is unresolved. Germline assignment: CDR1 SNHLY and CDR2 FYNNEI. The CDR3 is 16 amino acids. V lost 3 bases and J lost 8, with 17 bases in between.

V usage is TRBV18 and J usage is TRBJ2-5; no reliable D call. The CDR3 covers 14 residues. Germline V gene data show CDR1 as KGHSH and CDR2 as LQKENI. The ends were cut back, 1 base at V and 5 bases at J, with 11 bases in the middle. The CDR3 loop reads CASSPLRSQETQYF. The CDR3 DNA reads TGTGCCAGCTCACCACTAAGGAGCCAGGAGACCCAGTACTTC.

The V call is TRBV11-2, the J call TRBJ2-7; TRBD1 agrees at 9 bases. From germline, CDR1 is SGHAT and CDR2 FQNNGV. This CDR3 has 17 residues. With V trimmed by 2 bases and J by 4 bases, 12 bases remained unmatched. The CDR3 reads CASSLRGQGTGLYEQYF. The CDR3, as DNA: TGTGCCAGCAGCTTAAGGGGGCAGGGGACAGGGCTTTACGAGCAGTACTTC.

CDR3 region: CASSFGVADTEAFF. The CDR3 region has the DNA TGTGCCAGTAGTTTCGGGGTAGCAGACACTGAAGCTTTCTTT. This chain links TRBV19 with TRBJ1-1; D is ambiguous. This CDR3 is 14 amino acids long. V gave up 5 bases and J gave up 3 bases, with 13 bases separating them. CDR1 and CDR2 from the germline V gene are LNHDA and SQIVND (reference sequence).

The chain carries TRBV19 and TRBJ2-7; 9 nucleotides align to TRBD2. The CDR3 consists of 14 residues. The ends lost 1 base at V and 6 bases at J; junction bases unmatched: 4. The germline V gene has CDR1 LNHDA and CDR2 SQIVND (reference sequence). The CDR3 nucleotides read TGTGCCAGTAGTATAGGGGGACTAGCTTCCGAGCAGTACTTC. It is translated as CASSIGGLASEQYF.

V and J are TRBV19 and TRBJ1-2; a weak D match, TRBD1 (6 bases). The CDR3 is 15 amino acids. V lost 1 base, J lost 2 bases, and 11 bases lay in between. The germline CDR1 and CDR2 sequences are LNHDA and SQIVND (reference sequence). CDR3 amino acids: CASSIAPGQNYGYTF. CDR3 sequence (DNA): TGTGCCAGTAGTATAGCACCGGGACAAAACTATGGCTACACCTTC.

The chain recombines TRBV27 with TRBJ1-2; 7 bases line up with TRBD1. V dropped 2 bases and J dropped 7; count of bases not matched to a gene: 10. The CDR3 has 15 amino acids. Germline assignment: CDR1 MNHEY and CDR2 SMNVEV (reference sequence). The CDR3 loop reads CASSLNWAGGAGYTF. The CDR3, as DNA: TGTGCCAGCAGTTTAAATTGGGCAGGGGGAGCTGGCTACACCTTC.

The J gene is TRBJ2-1, the V gene TRBV7-9; D gene unclear. Germline lookup yields CDR1 SEHNR and CDR2 FQNEAQ (reference sequence). The CDR3 runs 12 residues. V lost 5 bases and J 9 bases, leaving 11 bases between the germline ends. CDR3 bases: TGTGCCAGCAGCCCGGACCTAGGTGAGCAGTTCTTC. This codes for CASSPDLGEQFF.

V and J are TRBV6-5 and TRBJ1-5, with 7 bases fitting TRBD1. The CDR3 covers 15 residues. Germline V gene sequence: CDR1 MNHEY, CDR2 SVGAGI. V shed 6 bases and J 7 bases; nucleotides not matched to a gene: 12. In nucleotides, the CDR3 is TGTGCCAGCAGAGCGACAGGGTCAGAGGGGCAGCCCCAGCATTTT. Translating gives CASRATGSEGQPQHF.

This clone turned up a few times. This chain joins TRBV11-1 and TRBJ1-2; D gene ambiguous. Germline CDR1 SGHAT, CDR2 FQDESV (reference sequence). The CDR3 has 13 residues. V lost 5 bases and J 5 bases, leaving 12 bases between the germline ends. The CDR3 nucleotides are TGTGCCAGCAGCCCGAGAGGAGTTTATGGCTACACCTTC. It codes for CASSPRGVYGYTF.

This clone was detected only a few times. The CDR3 reads CASSTTRGTIYEQYF. The DNA of the CDR3 is TGTGCCAGCAGTACTACCAGGGGAACTATATACGAGCAGTACTTC. This chain joins TRBV6-5 and TRBJ2-7; D may be TRBD1 (6 bases). Trimming shortened V by 5 bases and J by 4 bases, and 18 bases separated the two germline ends. The CDR3 runs 15 residues. Germline loops: CDR1 MNHEY, CDR2 SVGAGI.

CDR3 protein: CASTTSRYEQYF. The CDR3 nucleotides read TGTGCCAGCACTACCAGTCGCTACGAGCAGTACTTC. This chain links TRBV25-1 with TRBJ2-7; D gene ambiguous. This CDR3 spans 12 amino acids. From germline, CDR1 is MGHDK and CDR2 SYGVNS. Trimming shortened V by 7 bases and J by 3 bases, and 10 bases separated the two germline ends.

The chain couples TRBV10-3 to TRBJ2-7; D perhaps matches TRBD1 (6 bases). The germline CDR1 and CDR2 sequences are ENHRY and SYGVKD. Trimming cost V 0 bases and J 2 bases, with 8 bases left between them. The CDR3 runs to 14 residues. In DNA form, the CDR3 reads TGTGCCATCAGTGAGTCGACAGGTACCTACGAGCAGTACTTC. Its protein is CAISESTGTYEQYF.

This clone showed up just a few times. The chain employs TRBV28 and TRBJ2-7; 7 nucleotides agree with TRBD1. This CDR3 region has 12 residues. From germline, CDR1 is MDHEN and CDR2 SYDVKM. V shed 6 bases and J 5 bases; nucleotides not matched to a gene: 4. CDR3 sequence: CASSTTGNEQYF. The CDR3 coding sequence is TGTGCCAGCAGCACGACAGGGAACGAGCAGTACTTC.

The chain couples TRBV29-1 to TRBJ2-2; either TRBD1 or TRBD2 may supply D (5 bases each). Trimming removed 2 bases at V and 6 bases at J, with 16 bases between. Germline values: CDR1 SQVTM, CDR2 ANQGSEA. This CDR3 comprises 15 residues. CDR3 sequence: CSVELGGSQSGELFF. The DNA for the CDR3 is TGCAGCGTTGAACTTGGGGGTTCTCAGTCCGGGGAGCTGTTTTTT.

This chain uses TRBV27 with TRBJ1-5; D is unresolved. The germline V gene encodes CDR1 MNHEY and CDR2 SMNVEV (reference sequence). This CDR3 spans 16 amino acids. The V and J ends lost 0 bases and 3 bases respectively, with 12 bases between them. The CDR3 nucleotides read TGTGCCAGCAGTTTATCGGGCGGGAGCTTCAATCAGCCCCAGCATTTT. Translated, it gives CASSLSGGSFNQPQHF.

The chain uses TRBV6-5 and TRBJ2-7, with TRBD2 matching 7 bases. Germline CDR1 MNHEY, CDR2 SVGAGI. Losses at the gene ends were 0 bases for V and 4 bases for J; bases not matched to a gene: 6. The CDR3 sequence is 15 residues long. In nucleotides, the CDR3 is TGTGCCAGCAGTTACTCGGTAGGGGAGGGGTACGAGCAGTACTTC. Protein sequence: CASSYSVGEGYEQYF.